Shown below are 19 T cell receptor beta chains from a single sample sequenced in a study of T cell changes during pregnancy in multiple sclerosis (dated by TCRdb to the late 2010s). The method was the immunoSEQ multiplex PCR assay. TCRdb mirrors the immuneACCESS table, restricted to in-frame sequences. Some clones are absent from its copies; in checked studies, under half trace to an unresolved V gene, and the reason for the others is unknown. The sample table lists about 48,000 clones, 80% to 95% of them with a count of one. The top ten constitute 0.91% of the sample. The sequenced sample was CD4+ T cells from peripheral blood mononuclear cells, obtained in the second trimester of pregnancy. Receptors were obtained from a female donor in good health, enrolled as a control in a pregnancy study.

The chain has TRBV9 and TRBJ2-3; 7 bases line up with TRBD2. The CDR3 length is 15 residues. The germline V gene has CDR1 SGDLS and CDR2 YYNGEE. The V gene end was trimmed by 0 bases and the J gene end by 3 bases; junction bases not matched to a gene: 4. The CDR3 region has the DNA TGTGCCAGCAGCGTAGAAGCGGGACGAACAGATACGCAGTATTTT. It encodes CASSVEAGRTDTQYF.

The chain uses TRBV21-1 and TRBJ2-1; the table's D gene call, TRBD2, was not cross checked with the DNA. TRBV21-1 is labeled a pseudogene. CDR3 length: 18 residues. In nucleotides, the CDR3 is TGTGCCAGCAGCAAAGAAGTACCCAGCGTCAGCTCCTACAATGAGCAGTTCTTC. The encoded protein is CASSKEVPSVSSYNEQFF.

A few counts support this clone. The rearrangement links TRBV5-1 to TRBJ2-2; weak D call: TRBD1 (6 bases). Trimming pared 0 bases from V and 3 bases from J, leaving 9 bases between. Germline CDR1 SGHRS, CDR2 YFSETQ. This CDR3 has 15 residues. The CDR3 region is CASSLAGGDTGELFF. The CDR3 DNA reads TGCGCCAGCAGCTTGGCTGGGGGCGACACCGGGGAGCTGTTTTTT.

The chain couples TRBV7-6 to TRBJ2-7; D possibly corresponds to TRBD1 (6 bases). Trimming stripped 1 base from V and 3 bases from J, with 16 bases between. The CDR3 spans 16 residues. Germline V CDR1 and CDR2: SGHVS, FNYEAQ. CDR3 bases: TGTGCCAGCAGCTTAGAGGGGACATCTTCATTCTACGAGCAGTACTTC. Its translation is CASSLEGTSSFYEQYF.

This sequence joins TRBV7-9 and TRBJ1-4, with D maybe TRBD1 (5 bases). Germline V gives CDR1 SEHNR, CDR2 FQNEAQ (reference sequence). The CDR3 runs 13 residues. V lost 6 bases and J 6 bases, leaving 11 bases between the germline ends. The CDR3 DNA is TGTGCCAGCAGTCAAAGGGGTTATGAAAAACTGTTTTTT. This encodes CASSQRGYEKLFF.

CDR3 residues: CASSVSGSVNEQFF. CDR3 nucleotides: TGTGCCAGCAGCGTTAGCGGGAGTGTCAATGAGCAGTTCTTC. V is TRBV9 and J is TRBJ2-1; 9 nucleotides match TRBD2. This CDR3 has 14 amino acids. In germline, CDR1 is SGDLS, CDR2 YYNGEE. V was pared by 2 bases and J by 6 bases, with 3 bases of the junction left unmatched. Using reference TRBV9 and TRBJ2-1 for the parts outside the CDR3, the full variable domain is DSGVTQTPKHLITATGQRVTLRCSPRSGDLSVYWYQQSLDQGLQFLIQYYNGEERAKGNILERFSAQQFPDLHSELNLSSLELGDSALYFCASSVSGSVNEQFFGPGTRLTVL.

This clone was seen a handful of times. This rearrangement joins TRBV7-3 to TRBJ1-1; 8 bases are shared with TRBD1. In germline, CDR1 is SGHTA, CDR2 FQGTGA. Unmatched junction bases numbered 1, after V lost 3 bases and J lost 1 base. The CDR3 spans 14 residues. Here the CDR3 DNA reads TGTGCCAGCAGCTTTGGACAGGGGAACACTGAAGCTTTCTTT. The encoded protein is CASSFGQGNTEAFF.

This sequence joins TRBV7-9 and TRBJ1-1; TRBD1 is a possible D gene (6 bases). The germline V gene has CDR1 SEHNR and CDR2 FQNEAQ (reference sequence). Trimming stripped 1 base from V and 1 base from J, with 7 bases between. CDR3 length equals 14 residues. CDR3 sequence reads: CASSLGGGNTEAFF. The CDR3, as DNA: TGTGCCAGCAGCTTAGGAGGGGGGAACACTGAAGCTTTCTTT.

This sequence joins TRBV5-6 and TRBJ2-5; 9 bases fit TRBD1. The CDR3 extends over 15 amino acids. CDR1 is SGHDT and CDR2 is YYEEEE in the germline V gene. J lost 4 bases, V lost 2 bases, and 6 bases had no gene match. The CDR3 region is CASSFPGQGRETQYF. The CDR3 DNA reads as TGTGCCAGCAGCTTTCCGGGACAGGGACGAGAGACCCAGTACTTC.

The V and J genes are TRBV7-8 and TRBJ2-3; TRBD2 aligns across 11 bases. Germline CDR1 reads SGHVS; CDR2 reads FQNEAQ. The CDR3 is 17 residues long. V shed 0 bases and J 7 bases; nucleotides not matched to a gene: 9. This CDR3 is CASSLAGPTSGGNTQYF. CDR3 bases: TGTGCCAGCAGCTTAGCGGGGCCAACTAGCGGGGGTAATACGCAGTATTTT.

The genes are TRBV6-1 and TRBJ1-3; TRBD1 matches 10 bases. There are 14 residues in the CDR3. With V trimmed by 7 bases and J by 5 bases, 5 bases remained unmatched. Germline V gene sequence: CDR1 MNHNS, CDR2 SASEGT. CDR3 protein: CASIRDRGRNTIYF. CDR3 sequence (DNA): TGTGCCAGCATCCGGGACAGGGGAAGAAACACCATATATTTT.

The rearrangement links TRBV18 to TRBJ2-7; TRBD1 agrees at 7 bases. V trimming: 0 bases; J trimming: 1 base; junction bases outside the gene matches: 15. The CDR3 length is 19 residues. CDR1 and CDR2 from the germline V gene are KGHSH and LQKENI. CDR3 nucleotides: TGTGCCAGCTCACCACCGGCACAGGGGATCGCGGCTTCATCCTACGAGCAGTACTTC. This translates into CASSPPAQGIAASSYEQYF.

The chain has TRBV27 and TRBJ2-7; 7 positions agree with TRBD2. The CDR3 covers 14 residues. V was pared by 5 bases and J by 3 bases, with 7 bases of the junction left unmatched. Per the germline V gene, CDR1 is MNHEY and CDR2 is SMNVEV (reference sequence). CDR3 amino acids: CASSDLGGDYEQYF. The CDR3 bases are TGTGCCAGCAGTGACCTTGGGGGGGACTACGAGCAGTACTTC.

The V gene is TRBV11-2, the J gene TRBJ1-2; tentative D call: TRBD1 (5 bases). This CDR3 is built from 14 residues. V shed 4 bases and J shed 3 bases, with 12 bases lying between them. From germline, CDR1 is SGHAT and CDR2 FQNNGV. The CDR3 DNA reads as TGTGCCAGCAGCTCTACGAAAGGGGACTATGGCTACACCTTC. Its protein product is CASSSTKGDYGYTF.

The J gene is TRBJ1-1, the V gene TRBV6-5, with D tentatively TRBD1 (6 bases). This CDR3 comprises 13 residues. Germline V gives CDR1 MNHEY, CDR2 SVGAGI. Trimming removed 7 bases from V and 5 bases from J, with 14 bases in between. The CDR3 nucleotides read TGTGCCAGCACCACGGGGGGGCAAACTGAAGCTTTCTTT. It codes for CASTTGGQTEAFF.

The chain couples TRBV29-1 to TRBJ2-3, with a tentative D call TRBD1 (6 bases). The CDR3 runs 15 residues. V lost 4 bases and J 0 bases, leaving 14 bases between the germline ends. CDR1 and CDR2 from the germline V gene are SQVTM and ANQGSEA. CDR3 nucleotides: TGCAGCGTTGCAGGGGTCGGAACTAGCACAGATACGCAGTATTTT. Translating it yields CSVAGVGTSTDTQYF.

This clone appeared a single time. This chain connects TRBV19 to TRBJ1-5; 9 bases align to TRBD1. The V and J ends lost 6 bases and 5 bases, in that order; junction bases with no gene match: 26. Germline-derived CDR1 and CDR2 are LNHDA and SQIVND (reference sequence). The CDR3 consists of 21 residues. CDR3 sequence: CASRQGVPQYYRGRRDQPQHF. DNA for the CDR3: TGTGCCAGTAGGCAGGGAGTTCCGCAGTATTACAGGGGGCGACGGGATCAGCCCCAGCATTTT. Full variable domain (rest looked up from reference TRBV19 and TRBJ1-5): DGGITQSPKYLFRKEGQNVTLSCEQNLNHDAMYWYRQDPGQGLRLIYYSQIVNDFQKGDIAEGYSVSREKKESFPLTVTSAQKNPTAFYLCASRQGVPQYYRGRRDQPQHFGDGTRLSIL.

V usage is TRBV5-1 and J usage is TRBJ1-4; tentative D call: TRBD1 (6 bases). Looked up from germline, CDR1 is SGHRS and CDR2 is YFSETQ. V was pared by 1 base and J by 7 bases, with 23 bases between. The CDR3 is 18 residues long. The CDR3 here is CASSLRLGGGASGEKLFF. CDR3 nucleotide sequence: TGCGCCAGCAGCTTGAGATTGGGTGGGGGCGCCTCTGGTGAAAAACTGTTTTTT.

Turning to this clone: One end of the junction fails to match germline, which may point to a read error. The chain has TRBV11-2 and TRBJ2-5; D is unclear. The DNA end lines up better with TRBJ2-7; the J call may be wrong. This CDR3 has 13 amino acids. The germline CDR1 and CDR2 sequences are SGHAT and FQNNGV. The CDR3 loop reads CASSLDPSSEQYF. The DNA for the CDR3 is TGTGCCAGCAGCTTAGACCCCTCCTCCGAGCAGTACTTC.